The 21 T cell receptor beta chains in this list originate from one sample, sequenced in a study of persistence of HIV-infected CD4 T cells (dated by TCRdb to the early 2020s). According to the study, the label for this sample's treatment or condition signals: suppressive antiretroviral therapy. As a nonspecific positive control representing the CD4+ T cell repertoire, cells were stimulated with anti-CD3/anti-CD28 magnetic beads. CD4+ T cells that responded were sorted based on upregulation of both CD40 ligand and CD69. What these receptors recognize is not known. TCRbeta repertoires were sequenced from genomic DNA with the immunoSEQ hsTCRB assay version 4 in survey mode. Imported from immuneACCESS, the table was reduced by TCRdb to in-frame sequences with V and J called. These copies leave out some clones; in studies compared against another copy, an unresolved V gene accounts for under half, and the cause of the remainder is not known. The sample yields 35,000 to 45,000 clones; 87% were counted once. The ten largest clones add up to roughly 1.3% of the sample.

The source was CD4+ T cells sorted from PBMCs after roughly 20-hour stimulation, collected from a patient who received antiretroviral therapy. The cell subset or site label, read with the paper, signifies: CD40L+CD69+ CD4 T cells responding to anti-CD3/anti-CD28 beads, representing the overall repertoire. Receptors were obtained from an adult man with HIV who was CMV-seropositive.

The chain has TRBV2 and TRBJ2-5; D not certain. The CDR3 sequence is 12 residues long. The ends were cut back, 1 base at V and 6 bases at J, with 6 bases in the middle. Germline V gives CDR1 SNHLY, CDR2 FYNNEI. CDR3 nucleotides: TGTGCCAGCAGTGAAGGGGTGAAGACCCAGTACTTC. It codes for CASSEGVKTQYF.

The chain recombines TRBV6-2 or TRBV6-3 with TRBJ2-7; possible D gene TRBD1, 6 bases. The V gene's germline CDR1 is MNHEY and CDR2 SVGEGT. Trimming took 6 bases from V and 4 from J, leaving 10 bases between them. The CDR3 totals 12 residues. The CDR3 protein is CASSQQGYEQYF. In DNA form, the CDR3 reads TGTGCCAGCAGCCAACAGGGTTACGAGCAGTACTTC.

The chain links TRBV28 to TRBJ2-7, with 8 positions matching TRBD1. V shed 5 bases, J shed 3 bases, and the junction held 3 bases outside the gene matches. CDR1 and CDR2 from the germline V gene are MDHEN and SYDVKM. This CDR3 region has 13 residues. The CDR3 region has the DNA TGTGCCAGCAGTGGGGGACAGGACTACGAGCAGTACTTC. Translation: CASSGGQDYEQYF.

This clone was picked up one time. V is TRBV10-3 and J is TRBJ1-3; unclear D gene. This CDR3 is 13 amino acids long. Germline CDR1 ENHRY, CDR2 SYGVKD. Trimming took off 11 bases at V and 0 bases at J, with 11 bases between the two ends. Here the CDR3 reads CASGESSGNTIYF. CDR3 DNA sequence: TGTGCCTCTGGGGAGAGCTCTGGAAACACCATATATTTT.

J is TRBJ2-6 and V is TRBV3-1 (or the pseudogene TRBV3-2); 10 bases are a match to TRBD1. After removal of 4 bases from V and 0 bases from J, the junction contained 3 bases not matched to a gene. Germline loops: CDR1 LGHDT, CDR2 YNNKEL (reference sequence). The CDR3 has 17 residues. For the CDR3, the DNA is TGTGCCAGCAGCCGACAGGGGGCTTCCTCTGGGGCCAACGTCCTGACTTTC. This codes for CASSRQGASSGANVLTF.

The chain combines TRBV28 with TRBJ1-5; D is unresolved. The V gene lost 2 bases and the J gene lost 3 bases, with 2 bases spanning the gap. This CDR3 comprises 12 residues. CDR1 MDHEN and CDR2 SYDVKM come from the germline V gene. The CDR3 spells CASSLINQPQHF. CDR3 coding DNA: TGTGCCAGCAGTTTAATCAATCAGCCCCAGCATTTT.

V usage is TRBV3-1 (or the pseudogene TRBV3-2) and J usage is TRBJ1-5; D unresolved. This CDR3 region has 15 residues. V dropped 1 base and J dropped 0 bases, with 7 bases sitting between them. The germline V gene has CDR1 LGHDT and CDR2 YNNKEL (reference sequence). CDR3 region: CASSQGSVSNQPQHF. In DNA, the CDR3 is TGTGCCAGCAGCCAAGGTTCGGTTAGCAATCAGCCCCAGCATTTT.

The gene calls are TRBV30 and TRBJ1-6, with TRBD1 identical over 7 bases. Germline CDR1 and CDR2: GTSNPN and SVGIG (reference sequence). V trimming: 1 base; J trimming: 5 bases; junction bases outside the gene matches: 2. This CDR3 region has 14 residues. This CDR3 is CAWSATGNNSPLHF. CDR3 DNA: TGTGCCTGGAGTGCGACAGGGAATAATTCACCCCTCCACTTT. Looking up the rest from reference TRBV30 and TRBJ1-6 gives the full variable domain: SQTIHQWPATLVQPVGSPLSLECTVEGTSNPNLYWYRQAAGRGLQLLFYSVGIGQISSEVPQNLSASRPQDRQFILSSKKLLLSDSGFYLCAWSATGNNSPLHFGNGTRLTVT.

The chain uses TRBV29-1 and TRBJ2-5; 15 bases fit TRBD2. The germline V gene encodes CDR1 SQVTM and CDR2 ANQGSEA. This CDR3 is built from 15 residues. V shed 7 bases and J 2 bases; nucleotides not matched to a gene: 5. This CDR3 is CSAGTSGRRQETQYF. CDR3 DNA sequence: TGCAGCGCCGGGACTAGCGGGAGGAGACAAGAGACCCAGTACTTC.

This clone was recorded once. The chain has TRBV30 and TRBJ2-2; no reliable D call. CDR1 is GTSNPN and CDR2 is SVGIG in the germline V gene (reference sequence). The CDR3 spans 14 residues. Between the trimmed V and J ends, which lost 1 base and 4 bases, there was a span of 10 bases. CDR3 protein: CAWSETARTGELFF. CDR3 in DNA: TGTGCCTGGAGTGAAACGGCTCGCACCGGGGAGCTGTTTTTT.

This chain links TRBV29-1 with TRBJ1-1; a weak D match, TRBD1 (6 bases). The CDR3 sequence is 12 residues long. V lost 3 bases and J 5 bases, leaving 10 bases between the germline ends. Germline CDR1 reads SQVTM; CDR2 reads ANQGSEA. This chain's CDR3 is CSVESRGTEAFF. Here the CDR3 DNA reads TGCAGCGTTGAGTCTAGGGGGACTGAAGCTTTCTTT.

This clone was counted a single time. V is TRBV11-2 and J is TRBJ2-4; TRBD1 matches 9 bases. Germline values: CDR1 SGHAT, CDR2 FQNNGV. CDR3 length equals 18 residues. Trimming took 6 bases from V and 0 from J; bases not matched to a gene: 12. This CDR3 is CASRPGTGTPLAKNIQYF. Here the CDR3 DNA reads TGTGCCAGCAGACCCGGGACAGGGACTCCATTAGCCAAAAACATTCAGTACTTC.

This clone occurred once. The DNA of the CDR3 is TGTGCCAGCAGCCCCACAGTTTACTATGGCTACACCTTC. It is translated as CASSPTVYYGYTF. The V call is TRBV12-3 or TRBV12-4, the J call TRBJ1-2; D is uncertain. The CDR3 spans 13 residues. Trimming took off 6 bases at V and 3 bases at J, with 11 bases between the two ends.

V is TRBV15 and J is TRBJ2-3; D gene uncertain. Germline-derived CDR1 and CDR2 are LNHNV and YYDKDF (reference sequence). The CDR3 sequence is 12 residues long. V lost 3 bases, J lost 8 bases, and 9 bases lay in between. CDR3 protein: CATSSPQGTQYF. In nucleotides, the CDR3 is TGTGCCACCAGCAGCCCCCAAGGTACGCAGTATTTT.

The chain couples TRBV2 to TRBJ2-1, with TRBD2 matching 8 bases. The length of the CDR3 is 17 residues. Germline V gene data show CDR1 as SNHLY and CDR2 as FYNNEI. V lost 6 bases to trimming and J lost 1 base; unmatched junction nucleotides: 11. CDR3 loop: CASSDQGLASSYNEQFF. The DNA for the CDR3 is TGTGCCAGCAGCGACCAAGGACTAGCTTCATCCTACAATGAGCAGTTCTTC.

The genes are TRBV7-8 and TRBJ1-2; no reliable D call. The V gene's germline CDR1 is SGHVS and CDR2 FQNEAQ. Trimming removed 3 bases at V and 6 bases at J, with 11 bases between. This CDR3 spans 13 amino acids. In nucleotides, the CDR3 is TGTGCCAGCAGCTTCCAAGGATTCAATGGCTACACCTTC. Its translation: CASSFQGFNGYTF. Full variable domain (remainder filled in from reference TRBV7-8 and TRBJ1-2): GAGVSQSPRYKVAKRGQDVALRCDPISGHVSLFWYQQALGQGPEFLTYFQNEAQLDKSGLPSDRFFAERPEGSVSTLKIQRTQQEDSAVYLCASSFQGFNGYTFGSGTRLTVV.

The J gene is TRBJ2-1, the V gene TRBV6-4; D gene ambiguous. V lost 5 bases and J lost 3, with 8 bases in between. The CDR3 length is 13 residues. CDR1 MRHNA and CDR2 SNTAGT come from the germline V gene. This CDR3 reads CASSKYVYNEQFF. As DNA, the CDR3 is TGTGCCAGCAGTAAGTATGTCTACAATGAGCAGTTCTTC.

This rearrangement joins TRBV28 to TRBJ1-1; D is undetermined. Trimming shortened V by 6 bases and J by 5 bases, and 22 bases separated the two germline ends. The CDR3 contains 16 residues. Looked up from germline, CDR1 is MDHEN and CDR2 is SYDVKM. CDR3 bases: TGTGCCAGCAGAGTTTCCGGGAATCTCGATTCGACTGAAGCTTTCTTT. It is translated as CASRVSGNLDSTEAFF.

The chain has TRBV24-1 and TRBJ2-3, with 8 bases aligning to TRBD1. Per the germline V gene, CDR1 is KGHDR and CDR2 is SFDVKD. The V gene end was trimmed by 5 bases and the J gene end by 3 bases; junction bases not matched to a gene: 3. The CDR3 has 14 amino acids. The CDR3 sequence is CATSVGQGTDTQYF. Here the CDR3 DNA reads TGTGCCACCAGTGTAGGACAGGGAACAGATACGCAGTATTTT.

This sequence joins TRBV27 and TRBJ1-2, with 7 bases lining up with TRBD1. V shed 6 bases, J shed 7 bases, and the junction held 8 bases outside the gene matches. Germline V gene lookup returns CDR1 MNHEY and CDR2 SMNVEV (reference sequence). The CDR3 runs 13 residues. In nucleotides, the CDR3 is TGTGCCAGCAGATCCGGGACAGTCGGTGGCTACACCTTC. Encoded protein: CASRSGTVGGYTF.

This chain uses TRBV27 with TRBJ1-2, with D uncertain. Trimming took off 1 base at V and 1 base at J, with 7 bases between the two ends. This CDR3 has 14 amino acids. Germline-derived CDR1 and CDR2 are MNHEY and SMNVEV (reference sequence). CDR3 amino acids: CASSLFDGNYGYTF. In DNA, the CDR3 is TGTGCCAGCAGTTTATTCGACGGTAACTATGGCTACACCTTC.